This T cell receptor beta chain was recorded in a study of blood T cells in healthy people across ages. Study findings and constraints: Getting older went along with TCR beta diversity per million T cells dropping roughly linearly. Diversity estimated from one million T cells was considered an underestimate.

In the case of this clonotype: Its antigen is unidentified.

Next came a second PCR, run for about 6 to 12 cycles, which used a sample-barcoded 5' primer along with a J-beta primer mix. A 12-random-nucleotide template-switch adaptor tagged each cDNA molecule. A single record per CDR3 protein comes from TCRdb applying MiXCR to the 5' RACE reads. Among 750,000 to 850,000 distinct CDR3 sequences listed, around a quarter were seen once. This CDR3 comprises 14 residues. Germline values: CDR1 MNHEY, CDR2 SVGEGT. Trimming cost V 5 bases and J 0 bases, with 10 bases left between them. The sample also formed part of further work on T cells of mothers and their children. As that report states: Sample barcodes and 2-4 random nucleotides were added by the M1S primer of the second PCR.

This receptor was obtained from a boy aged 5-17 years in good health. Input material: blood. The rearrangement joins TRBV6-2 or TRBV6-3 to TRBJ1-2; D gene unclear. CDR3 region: CASSKTGTNYGYTF. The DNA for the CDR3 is TGTGCCAGCAGTAAGACGGGGACTAACTATGGCTACACCTTC.